The 14 T cell receptor beta chains listed next were all sequenced from one sample in a study of vaccination and CD4 T cells after COVID-19. Treatment in this sample: approximately nine-day PBMC culture with coronavirus spike peptide pools or control peptides (ViraFEST assay). Cultured CD4+ T cells had their DNA profiled by the Oncomine TCR Beta short-read assay. Via MiXCR, TCRdb re-called the PCR reads, giving one row per CDR3 protein. The table lists over 10,000 distinct CDR3 sequences, roughly 66% of them singletons. These receptors are not linked to any known antigen. The source material was CD4+ T cells from blood, cultured in vitro. Receptor source: a human donor who had recovered from COVID-19.

This clonotype turned up a few times. This chain connects TRBV20-1 to TRBJ2-5; D possibly corresponds to TRBD2 (6 bases). V dropped 2 bases and J dropped 2 bases, with 12 bases sitting between them. Per the germline V gene, CDR1 is DFQATT and CDR2 is SNEGSKA (reference sequence). This CDR3 is built from 14 residues. Here the CDR3 reads CSARPTGSQETQYF. CDR3 sequence (DNA): TGCAGTGCTAGACCTACCGGGAGTCAAGAGACCCAGTACTTC.

J is TRBJ2-1 and V is TRBV6-1; TRBD2 agrees at 12 bases. The CDR3 sequence is 14 residues long. The junction had 6 bases not matched to a gene; V was cut back by 7 bases and J by 8 bases. Germline loops: CDR1 MNHNS, CDR2 SASEGT. For the CDR3, the DNA is TGTGCCAGCATCCTAGCGGGAGGGCCTTATGAGCAGTTCTTC. Residues: CASILAGGPYEQFF.

This clonotype appeared a single time. This rearrangement joins TRBV20-1 to TRBJ2-7, with D possibly being TRBD1 or TRBD2 (5 bases each). Trimming shortened V by 3 bases and J by 5 bases, and 23 bases separated the two germline ends. The V gene's germline CDR1 is DFQATT and CDR2 SNEGSKA (reference sequence). The CDR3 loop spans 16 amino acids. The CDR3, as DNA: TGCAGTGCTAGTTTTAGGCCGGGACCGCCGTCCGACGAGCAGTACTTC. Translated: CSASFRPGPPSDEQYF.

This clonotype has just a few counts. The chain employs TRBV20-1 and TRBJ1-6, with a possible D match to TRBD1 (5 bases). Germline values: CDR1 DFQATT, CDR2 SNEGSKA (reference sequence). The CDR3 sequence is 14 residues long. The V and J ends lost 1 base and 14 bases respectively, with 18 bases between them. CDR3 region: CSARVGTGLKALHF. CDR3 nucleotides: TGCAGTGCTAGAGTAGGTACAGGTCTAAAGGCCCTCCACTTT.

This chain links TRBV28 with TRBJ2-5; 13 bases agree with TRBD2. V lost 6 bases and J lost 4; bases outside the gene matches: 5. Germline V CDR1 and CDR2: MDHEN, SYDVKM. The CDR3 covers 15 residues. The CDR3 loop is CASSPGLAGAETQYF. CDR3 DNA sequence: TGTGCCAGCAGCCCAGGACTAGCGGGGGCAGAGACCCAGTACTTC.

With regard to this clonotype: At one end the junction does not follow the germline gene, possibly because of a read error. This rearrangement joins TRBV20-1 to TRBJ2-1; no firm D call. This CDR3 is built from 16 residues. Germline V CDR1 and CDR2: DFQATT, SNEGSKA (reference sequence). The CDR3 DNA reads as TGTAGTGCTAGAGATCATACTAAGGTTTGGTACAATGAGCAGTTCTTC. It yields the protein CSARDHTKVWYNEQFF.

This rearrangement joins TRBV20-1 to TRBJ1-5; D not certain. Trimming removed 7 bases at V and 2 bases at J, with 9 bases between. Germline values: CDR1 DFQATT, CDR2 SNEGSKA (reference sequence). The CDR3 spans 12 residues. DNA of the CDR3: TGCAGTGGCTGGATGGGCAATCAGCCCCAGCATTTT. Translation gives CSGWMGNQPQHF.

The chain combines TRBV7-9 with TRBJ1-4, with D perhaps TRBD1 (5 bases). In germline, CDR1 is SEHNR, CDR2 FQNEAQ (reference sequence). This CDR3 contains 14 residues. Trimming pared 5 bases from V and 0 bases from J, leaving 7 bases between. The CDR3 DNA reads TGTGCCAGCAGCCTCAGGGCAACTAATGAAAAACTGTTTTTT. It is translated as CASSLRATNEKLFF.

V and J are TRBV7-3 and TRBJ1-6, with a weak D call TRBD1 (5 bases). V was shortened by 2 bases and J by 4 bases, with 6 bases between the two germline ends. This CDR3 comprises 14 residues. Looked up from germline, CDR1 is SGHTA and CDR2 is FQGTGA. The CDR3 protein is CASSLGGYNSPLHF. The DNA for the CDR3 is TGTGCCAGCAGCTTAGGGGGATATAATTCACCCCTCCACTTT.

The chain recombines TRBV7-2 with TRBJ2-7; 8 nucleotides line up with TRBD2. The CDR3 sequence is 16 residues long. V shed 5 bases and J 2 bases; nucleotides not matched to a gene: 11. The germline CDR1 and CDR2 sequences are SGHTA and FQGNSA. The DNA for the CDR3 is TGTGCCAGCAGCCGGCTAGCGGGTGGGGACCCCTACGAGCAGTACTTC. This encodes CASSRLAGGDPYEQYF.

This chain joins TRBV5-4 and TRBJ2-5; D is possibly TRBD2 (6 bases). V was clipped by 4 bases and J by 5 bases, with 15 bases between them. Looked up from germline, CDR1 is SGHNT and CDR2 is YYREEE (reference sequence). This CDR3 is 14 amino acids long. The CDR3 protein is CASSHVSGRETQYF. The CDR3, as DNA: TGTGCCAGCAGCCATGTGTCAGGGAGGGAGACCCAGTACTTC.

This clonotype was counted a few times. The chain joins TRBV6-1 to TRBJ2-3; 9 bases align to TRBD1. CDR3 length: 16 amino acids. CDR1 is MNHNS and CDR2 is SASEGT in the germline V gene. The trim removed 5 bases at V and 1 base at J, leaving 7 bases unmatched. The CDR3 reads CASSRAGTGRTDTQYF. The DNA for the CDR3 is TGTGCCAGCAGTCGAGCCGGGACAGGGCGCACAGATACGCAGTATTTT.

The chain is built from TRBV20-1 and TRBJ2-5; D gene unclear. The CDR3 sequence is 13 residues long. CDR1 and CDR2 from the germline V gene are DFQATT and SNEGSKA (reference sequence). V was trimmed by 0 bases and J by 9 bases, leaving 14 bases between them. In DNA form, the CDR3 reads TGCAGTGCTAGAGATCTGGTTGCCTGGGCCCAGTACTTC. It yields the protein CSARDLVAWAQYF.

The chain carries TRBV6-1 and TRBJ2-1, with a possible D match to TRBD1 (7 bases). The CDR3 has 15 residues. Germline V gene lookup returns CDR1 MNHNS and CDR2 SASEGT. V was trimmed by 4 bases and J by 9 bases, leaving 19 bases between them. CDR3 sequence reads: CASSVAGGGFREQFF. The CDR3 nucleotides read TGTGCCAGCAGTGTGGCAGGGGGAGGTTTCCGTGAGCAGTTCTTC.